This TCR beta chain stems from a study of shared clonotypes between healthy human individuals. The protocol was immunoSEQ multiplex PCR, while the TCRdb copy is restricted to in-frame clones and leaves out a portion. The table includes 2 million to 2.5 million clones, approximately 95% detected once. Trimming removed 4 bases at V and 4 bases at J, with 14 bases between. The CDR3 totals 15 residues. Germline CDR1 is SGHRS and CDR2 is YFSETQ. Study-level results: When naive CD4 clonotypes were compared across a handful of donors, approximately 4.9% were shared. Rarefaction revealed incomplete sorted-subset sequencing despite large depth.

A remark on this clone: The target antigen is unknown.

The receptor was isolated from a man younger than 30 in good health. Some clones in this sample may be carry-over from other donors' samples. The V gene is TRBV5-1, the J gene TRBJ1-4; D gene ambiguous. Input material: naive CD4+ T cells from PBMCs. The subset is: CD45RA+ positively selected. In DNA, the CDR3 is TGCGCCAGCAGCCTCGGTGGCACCAATAATGAAAAACTGTTTTTT. Its translation is CASSLGGTNNEKLFF.